This T cell receptor (beta chain) was found in a study of OX40 agonist ivuxolimab in advanced cancers. Study-wide context: All patients had ivuxolimab intravenously every 2 weeks at 0.01 to 10 mg/kg.

Note on this clone: Its antigen is unknown.

Points from the study as a whole: Among T cells, CD8+ cells averaged more expanded clones than CD4+ cells.

Trimming removed 0 bases at V and 6 bases at J, with 17 bases between. CDR1 is ENHRY, CDR2 SYGVKD, per germline. The length of the CDR3 is 16 residues. The protocol was immunoSEQ multiplex PCR, while the TCRdb copy is restricted to in-frame clones and leaves out a portion. The data show approximately 80,000 clones, about 89% seen once. The receptor was derived from an adult with an advanced solid tumor such as melanoma, head and neck, liver or kidney cancer. This sample comprised CD4+ or CD8+ T cells sorted from blood, obtained in a trial of the OX40 agonist ivuxolimab. The chain carries TRBV10-3 and TRBJ1-1; D call uncertain. CDR3 region: CAISESELENGAEAFF. CDR3 bases: TGTGCCATCAGTGAGTCCGAACTTGAGAATGGAGCTGAAGCTTTCTTT.